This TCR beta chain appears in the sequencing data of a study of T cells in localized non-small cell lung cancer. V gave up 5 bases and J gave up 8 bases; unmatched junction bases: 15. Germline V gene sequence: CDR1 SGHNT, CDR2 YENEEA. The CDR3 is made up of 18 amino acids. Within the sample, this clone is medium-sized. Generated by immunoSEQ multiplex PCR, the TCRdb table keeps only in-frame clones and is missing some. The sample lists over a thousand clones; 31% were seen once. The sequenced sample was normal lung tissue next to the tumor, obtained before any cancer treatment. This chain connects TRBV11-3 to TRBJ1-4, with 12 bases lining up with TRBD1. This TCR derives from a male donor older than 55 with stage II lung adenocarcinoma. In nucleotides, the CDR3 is TGTGCCAGCAGCCCGAGTCCCGGGACAGGGGGCGAGGACGAAAAACTGTTTTTT. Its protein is CASSPSPGTGGEDEKLFF.